This entry describes one T cell receptor beta chain. Antigen unknown. Every sample gave at least 5.5 micrograms of total RNA when it was extracted. Primed by a sample-barcoded 5' primer and a J-beta primer mix, a second PCR proceeded for about 6 to 12 cycles. Researchers report that a template-switch adaptor with 12 random nucleotides tagged each cDNA molecule. TCRdb recomputed calls from the 5' RACE reads with MiXCR, one row per CDR3 protein. The table records about a million distinct CDR3 sequences, approximately 50% of them present only once. This specimen comes from a study of blood T cells in healthy people across ages. The germline V gene encodes CDR1 DFQATT and CDR2 SNEGSKA (reference sequence). Trimming took 5 bases from V and 4 from J, leaving 8 bases between them. The CDR3 runs 12 residues. Study-wide points: Estimated diversity, derived from one million T cells, was regarded as an underestimate. In long-lived donors, naive CD4+ cell counts and diversity exceeded those of aged donors.

This chain connects TRBV20-1 to TRBJ2-2; D uncertain. This TCR came from an older woman in good health. The material sequenced was blood. CDR3: CSARFGTGELFF. The CDR3 DNA reads as TGCAGTGCTCGTTTCGGCACCGGGGAGCTGTTTTTT.